This entry is about one T cell receptor (beta chain). This record belongs to a study of T cells after posttransplantation cyclophosphamide. CDR3 length: 14 residues. V lost 10 bases and J lost 3, with 15 bases in between. Generated by immunoSEQ multiplex PCR, the TCRdb table keeps only in-frame clones and is missing some. In total the sample includes roughly 32,000 clones, none of them seen once. Sequences were obtained from PBMCs. The sequence was collected from a woman in her twenties or thirties in good health and a related stem cell transplant donor. The chain recombines TRBV12-3 or TRBV12-4 with TRBJ2-2, with D possibly TRBD1 on 7 matching bases. The CDR3 is CATAGGYYTGELFF. The CDR3 DNA reads as TGTGCCACCGCAGGGGGGTATTACACCGGGGAGCTGTTTTTT.